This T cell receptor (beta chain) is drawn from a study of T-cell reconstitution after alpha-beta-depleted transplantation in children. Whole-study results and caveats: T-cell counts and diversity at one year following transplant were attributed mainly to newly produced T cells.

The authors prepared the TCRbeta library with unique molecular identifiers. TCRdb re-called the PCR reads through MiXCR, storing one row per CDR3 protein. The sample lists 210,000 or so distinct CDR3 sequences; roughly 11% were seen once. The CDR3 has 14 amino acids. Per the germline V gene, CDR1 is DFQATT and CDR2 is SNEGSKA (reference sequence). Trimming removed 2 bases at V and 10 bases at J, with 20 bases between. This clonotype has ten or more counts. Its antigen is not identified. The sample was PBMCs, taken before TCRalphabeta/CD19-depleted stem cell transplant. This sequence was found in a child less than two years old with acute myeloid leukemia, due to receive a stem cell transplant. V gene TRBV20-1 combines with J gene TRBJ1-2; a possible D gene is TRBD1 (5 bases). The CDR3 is CSARPSGHLHDYTF. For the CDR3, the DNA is TGCAGTGCTAGACCTTCCGGACACCTCCACGACTACACCTTC.